One sample yielded the 8 T cell receptor beta chains listed below, sequenced in a study of blood T cell repertoires in COVID-19 (dated by TCRdb to the early 2020s). Library creation used the immunoSEQ multiplex PCR assay. As stored in TCRdb, this immuneACCESS dataset retains in-frame rearrangements with V and J assigned. A fraction of the clones does not appear; measured against another copy, unresolved V genes explain less than half of the discrepancy, and the remainder lacks a known reason. In this sample the table shows more than 65,000 clones, 80% of which occur a single time. 4.5% to 7% of the sample is in the top ten clones. Specimen: peripheral blood. All receptors come from a man in his 60s with active or convalescent COVID-19.

This clone came up a few times. The genes are TRBV7-2 and TRBJ2-3; TRBD2 might be the D (6 bases). CDR1 and CDR2 from the germline V gene are SGHTA and FQGNSA. CDR3 length: 14 amino acids. Trimming removed 4 bases from V and 8 bases from J, with 16 bases in between. CDR3 coding DNA: TGTGCCAGCAGCTGGCGTGGAGGGGACGGTACGCAGTATTTT. The encoded protein is CASSWRGGDGTQYF. Looking up the rest from reference TRBV7-2 and TRBJ2-3 gives the full variable domain: GAGVSQSPSNKVTEKGKDVELRCDPISGHTALYWYRQSLGQGLEFLIYFQGNSAPDKSGLPSDRFSAERTGGSVSTLTIQRTQQEDSAVYLCASSWRGGDGTQYFGPGTRLTVL.

The chain joins TRBV5-4 to TRBJ1-3, with TRBD1 as a possible D gene (5 bases). Germline V gives CDR1 SGHNT, CDR2 YYREEE (reference sequence). V lost 8 bases and J lost 2, with 17 bases in between. CDR3 length equals 15 residues. The CDR3 spells CASGDYPAAGNTIYF. DNA of the CDR3: TGTGCCAGTGGGGACTACCCGGCGGCTGGAAACACCATATATTTT. Full variable domain (rest looked up from reference TRBV5-4 and TRBJ1-3): ETGVTQSPTHLIKTRGQQVTLRCSSQSGHNTVSWYQQALGQGPQFIFQYYREEENGRGNFPPRFSGLQFPNYSSELNVNALELDDSALYLCASGDYPAAGNTIYFGEGSWLTVV.

The chain employs TRBV4-1 and TRBJ2-4; D is uncertain. CDR3 length equals 13 residues. The V gene's germline CDR1 is MGHRA and CDR2 YSYEKL. Trimming left V 0 bases short and J 5 bases short, with 5 bases between. For the CDR3, the DNA is TGCGCCAGCAGCCAAGATCTAGAAAACATTCAGTACTTC. It yields the protein CASSQDLENIQYF.

CDR3 DNA sequence: TGTGCCAGCAGCTACCCCGGGACAACACCCTTAGGAGCTTTCTTT. Translated: CASSYPGTTPLGAFF. The genes are TRBV5-6 and TRBJ1-1; possibly TRBD1 for D (6 bases). There are 15 residues in the CDR3. V lost 3 bases and J lost 10, with 22 bases in between. Germline assignment: CDR1 SGHDT and CDR2 YYEEEE.

The gene calls are TRBV5-6 and TRBJ2-7, with a possible D match to TRBD2 (5 bases). The CDR3 loop spans 13 amino acids. The V gene lost 5 bases and the J gene lost 2 bases, with 11 bases spanning the gap. Germline-derived CDR1 and CDR2 are SGHDT and YYEEEE. The CDR3 region has the DNA TGTGCCAGCAGTCGGGGAGCCACCTACGAGCAGTACTTC. It specifies CASSRGATYEQYF.

The chain has TRBV20-1 and TRBJ2-5; 12 nucleotides agree with TRBD2. Trimming cost V 3 bases and J 5 bases; bases outside gene matches: 7. The CDR3 contains 15 residues. Germline V gene lookup returns CDR1 DFQATT and CDR2 SNEGSKA (reference sequence). CDR3 DNA: TGCAGTGCTAGTCGGCTAGCGGGGGGGGGCGAGACCCAGTACTTC. This translates into CSASRLAGGGETQYF.

The rearrangement links TRBV14 to TRBJ2-2; 8 bases are shared with TRBD1. There are 16 residues in the CDR3. V was clipped by 5 bases and J by 1 base; unmatched bases: 6. The germline V gene has CDR1 SGHDN and CDR2 FVKESK. The CDR3 sequence: CASSSTGTGNTGELFF. CDR3 sequence (DNA): TGTGCCAGCAGCTCGACCGGGACAGGGAACACCGGGGAGCTGTTTTTT.

V is TRBV10-3 and J is TRBJ1-5, with D uncertain. This CDR3 has 15 amino acids. V lost 0 bases and J 0 bases, leaving 6 bases between the germline ends. CDR1 is ENHRY and CDR2 is SYGVKD in the germline V gene. DNA of the CDR3: TGTGCCATCAGTGAGTCGTACGGTAGCAATCAGCCCCAGCATTTT. The encoded protein is CAISESYGSNQPQHF.